The rows below give T cell receptor beta chains drawn from one sample of a study of blood T cell repertoires in COVID-19. TCRdb's copy holds only in-frame clones and misses some; the assay was immunoSEQ multiplex PCR. This sample has approximately 280,000 clones, with around 89% found just once. The specimen sequenced was peripheral blood. These receptors were taken from a man between 40 and 49 years old with acute or convalescent COVID-19. The CDR3 runs from the conserved cysteine through the conserved F or W. A D gene is named only where the DNA matches it firmly. Expanded clones get a size class; other rows say once, few or many, or leave the size out.

CDR3aa: CASSQDSGGIIYEQYF
CDR3nt: TGTGCCAGCAGCCAAGATTCCGGGGGGATAATCTACGAGCAGTACTTC
v_gene: TRBV3-1/TRBV3-2
abundance: -
d_gene: TRBD2
j_gene: TRBJ2-7

CDR3aa: CASSSGLAGMDEQFF
CDR3nt: TGCGCCAGCAGCTCTGGACTAGCGGGGATGGATGAGCAGTTCTTC
v_gene: TRBV5-1
abundance: -
d_gene: TRBD2
j_gene: TRBJ2-1

CDR3aa: CASSQGQGESSPLHF
CDR3nt: TGTGCCAGCAGCCAAGGACAGGGAGAAAGCTCACCCCTCCACTTT
v_gene: TRBV4-2
abundance: -
d_gene: TRBD1
j_gene: TRBJ1-6

CDR3aa: CASSLSGGMNTEAFF
CDR3nt: TGTGCCAGCAGCTTATCAGGGGGCATGAACACTGAAGCTTTCTTT
v_gene: TRBV7-2
abundance: -
d_gene: TRBD1
j_gene: TRBJ1-1

CDR3aa: CASSRTYTGNTGELFF
CDR3nt: TGCGCCAGCAGCAGGACGTACACAGGGAACACCGGGGAGCTGTTTTTT
v_gene: TRBV5-1
abundance: once
d_gene: -
j_gene: TRBJ2-2

CDR3aa: CASSDGGTGQPQHF
CDR3nt: TGTGCCAGCAGTGACGGGGGAACAGGCCAGCCCCAGCATTTT
v_gene: TRBV6-1
abundance: -
d_gene: -
j_gene: TRBJ1-5

CDR3aa: CATSARVTGTYNEQFF
CDR3nt: TGTGCCACCAGCGCCCGGGTGACAGGGACCTACAATGAGCAGTTCTTC
v_gene: TRBV15
abundance: -
d_gene: TRBD1
j_gene: TRBJ2-1

CDR3aa: CATSDFREGGYTF
CDR3nt: TGTGCCACCAGTGATTTCAGGGAGGGTGGCTACACCTTC
v_gene: TRBV24-1
abundance: -
d_gene: -
j_gene: TRBJ1-2

CDR3aa: CASSTQPQGSNQPQHF
CDR3nt: TGTGCCAGCAGCACTCAACCACAGGGGAGCAATCAGCCCCAGCATTTT
v_gene: TRBV5-5
abundance: -
d_gene: TRBD1
j_gene: TRBJ1-5

CDR3aa: CASSSFGQGNTEAFF
CDR3nt: TGTGCCAGCAGCTCATTTGGACAGGGGAACACTGAAGCTTTCTTT
v_gene: TRBV5-6
abundance: -
d_gene: TRBD1
j_gene: TRBJ1-1

CDR3aa: CASSLGAANTEAFF
CDR3nt: TGTGCCAGCAGCTTGGGGGCAGCGAACACTGAAGCTTTCTTT
v_gene: TRBV7-9
abundance: -
d_gene: -
j_gene: TRBJ1-1

CDR3aa: CASSLDSGRNQPQHF
CDR3nt: TGCGCCAGCAGCTTGGATTCAGGGCGCAATCAGCCCCAGCATTTT
v_gene: TRBV5-1
abundance: -
d_gene: -
j_gene: TRBJ1-5

CDR3aa: CASSYGAAWGEQYF
CDR3nt: TGTGCCAGCAGTTATGGGGCGGCATGGGGCGAGCAGTACTTC
v_gene: TRBV6-2/TRBV6-3
abundance: -
d_gene: -
j_gene: TRBJ2-7

CDR3aa: CASSFSGSEQYF
CDR3nt: TGTGCCAGCAGCTTCAGCGGATCCGAGCAGTACTTC
v_gene: TRBV11-3
abundance: -
d_gene: -
j_gene: TRBJ2-7

CDR3aa: CASSPKTGGGRNTEAFF
CDR3nt: TGCGCCAGCAGCCCTAAAACAGGGGGCGGCCGGAACACTGAAGCTTTCTTT
v_gene: TRBV5-1
abundance: -
d_gene: TRBD1
j_gene: TRBJ1-1

CDR3aa: CASSLSSLYGYTF
CDR3nt: TGTGCCAGCAGTTTATCGAGTCTCTATGGCTACACCTTC
v_gene: TRBV27
abundance: few
d_gene: -
j_gene: TRBJ1-2

CDR3aa: CASSQGTGGYGYTF
CDR3nt: TGTGCCAGCAGCCAAGGGACAGGGGGGTATGGCTACACCTTC
v_gene: TRBV5-5
abundance: -
d_gene: TRBD1
j_gene: TRBJ1-2

CDR3aa: CASRRQGNTEAFF
CDR3nt: TGTGCCAGCAGAAGACAGGGGAACACTGAAGCTTTCTTT
v_gene: TRBV5-4
abundance: -
d_gene: TRBD1
j_gene: TRBJ1-1

CDR3aa: CASSYGLAGGPSYEQYF
CDR3nt: TGCGCCAGCAGCTACGGACTAGCGGGGGGCCCCTCCTACGAGCAGTACTTC
v_gene: TRBV5-1
abundance: -
d_gene: TRBD2
j_gene: TRBJ2-7

CDR3aa: CASSEAGASGANVLTF
CDR3nt: TGCGCCAGCAGTGAAGCGGGGGCCTCTGGGGCCAACGTCCTGACTTTC
v_gene: TRBV10-2
abundance: -
d_gene: TRBD2
j_gene: TRBJ2-6

CDR3aa: CASRTPGAGNQPQHF
CDR3nt: TGTGCCAGCCGAACGCCTGGGGCAGGCAATCAGCCCCAGCATTTT
v_gene: TRBV6-6
abundance: -
d_gene: -
j_gene: TRBJ1-5

CDR3aa: CASGTGANTGELFF
CDR3nt: TGTGCCAGCGGGACAGGGGCGAACACCGGGGAGCTGTTTTTT
v_gene: TRBV6-5
abundance: -
d_gene: TRBD1
j_gene: TRBJ2-2

CDR3aa: CASNPGGNQPQHF
CDR3nt: TGTGCCAGCAATCCAGGGGGGAATCAGCCCCAGCATTTT
v_gene: TRBV6-5
abundance: -
d_gene: TRBD1
j_gene: TRBJ1-5

CDR3aa: CASSELGGNYGYTF
CDR3nt: TGTGCCAGCAGTGAATTAGGGGGCAACTATGGCTACACCTTC
v_gene: TRBV2
abundance: -
d_gene: TRBD1
j_gene: TRBJ1-2

CDR3aa: CATSDLHGTGGFGGELFF
CDR3nt: TGTGCCACCAGTGATTTGCACGGGACAGGGGGCTTTGGCGGGGAGCTGTTTTTT
v_gene: TRBV24-1
abundance: -
d_gene: TRBD1
j_gene: TRBJ2-2

CDR3aa: CSVDTLRWANTEAFF
CDR3nt: TGCAGCGTAGATACCCTTCGGTGGGCGAACACTGAAGCTTTCTTT
v_gene: TRBV29-1
abundance: -
d_gene: -
j_gene: TRBJ1-1

CDR3aa: CASSLQQNSPLHF
CDR3nt: TGTGCCAGCAGCCTACAGCAGAATTCACCCCTCCACTTT
v_gene: TRBV11-2
abundance: -
d_gene: -
j_gene: TRBJ1-6

CDR3aa: CASSMNSGLEQYF
CDR3nt: TGTGCCAGTAGTATGAATTCAGGGCTCGAGCAGTACTTC
v_gene: TRBV19
abundance: -
d_gene: -
j_gene: TRBJ2-7

CDR3aa: CAWSLGENTEAFF
CDR3nt: TGTGCCTGGAGTCTAGGGGAGAACACTGAAGCTTTCTTT
v_gene: TRBV30
abundance: -
d_gene: -
j_gene: TRBJ1-1

CDR3aa: CSAQLIDTFF
CDR3nt: TGCAGTGCCCAATTAATAGATACTTTCTTT
v_gene: TRBV20-1
abundance: -
d_gene: -
j_gene: TRBJ1-1

CDR3aa: CASSPGGGYNEQFF
CDR3nt: TGTGCCAGCTCCCCGGGGGGGGGATACAATGAGCAGTTCTTC
v_gene: TRBV3-1/TRBV3-2
abundance: -
d_gene: TRBD2
j_gene: TRBJ2-1

CDR3aa: CASSRGQGGPYSYEQYF
CDR3nt: TGTGCCAGCAGCCGCGGACAGGGGGGCCCCTACTCCTACGAGCAGTACTTC
v_gene: TRBV14
abundance: -
d_gene: TRBD1
j_gene: TRBJ2-7

CDR3aa: CASSADTTSYEQYF
CDR3nt: TGTGCCAGCAGCGCCGACACGACCTCCTACGAGCAGTACTTC
v_gene: TRBV9
abundance: -
d_gene: -
j_gene: TRBJ2-7